This T cell receptor beta chain was observed in a study of monozygotic twins with inflammatory bowel disease. General observations from the study: Especially where disease activity was present, IBD patients had fewer clonotypes in common with others than healthy twins did.

This CDR3 is built from 14 residues. Germline V gene lookup returns CDR1 SGHTA and CDR2 FQGTGA. Via template switching, UMIs carrying a 6-nucleotide sample barcode were introduced. TCRdb reanalyzed the 5' RACE reads and collapses them to one entry per CDR3 protein, without DNA. The ten most abundant clones cover about 2.6% of a sample with about 450,000 distinct CDR3 sequences. Turning to this clonotype: Its antigen remains unidentified.

Blood, 2 to 2.5 ml, was drawn per donor. The chain links TRBV7-3 to TRBJ2-6. Sequencing input: blood. The sequence was obtained from a human donor with ulcerative colitis or Crohn's disease, or a healthy co-twin of an affected twin (not recorded which). CDR3: CASSSDSGANVLTF.